This note documents a single T cell receptor (beta chain) sequence. Its antigen is not known. Germline V gives CDR1 LNHDA, CDR2 SQIVND (reference sequence). CDR3 length equals 16 residues. Trimming pared 4 bases from V and 0 bases from J, leaving 12 bases between. This sample stems from a study of T cell clonotyping in hematopoietic cell transplantation. Repertoires were generated with immunoSEQ multiplex PCR, while TCRdb's copy carries only in-frame clones and drops some. Found here are about 16,000 clones, around 90% of them singletons; the top ten hold under 3%. Whole-study results and caveats: Graft donor and pretransplant recipient Inverse Simpson Index values predicted broader posttransplant TCR diversity. After transplant, recipient diversity fell while pathologically expanded clonotypes grew through day 180. No sorting was done, leaving CD4 and CD8 contributions mixed.

Sequencing was carried out using peripheral blood mononuclear cells. This TCR was recovered from a man between 50 and 59 years old in good health. Some clones in this sample may be carry-over from other donors' samples. The chain recombines TRBV19 with TRBJ1-4, with D possibly matching TRBD1 (5 bases). Here the CDR3 reads CASSTHRQATNEKLFF. As DNA, the CDR3 is TGTGCCAGTAGTACCCACAGGCAGGCAACTAATGAAAAACTGTTTTTT.